This T cell receptor (beta chain) was sequenced in a study of blood T cells in healthy people across ages. Study-wide results and caveats: Total diversity from one million sequenced T cells was likely underestimated. Diversity of TCR beta per million T cells declined in a roughly linear way with age. Donor CMV infection status was unknown, possibly confounding age-related changes in expanded clonotypes.

Then a second PCR, running roughly 7 to 11 cycles, was carried out with a sample-barcoded 5' primer and a J-beta primer mix. TCRdb re-called the 5' RACE reads through MiXCR, storing one row per CDR3 protein. This sample yields approximately 880,000 distinct CDR3 sequences, of which roughly 50% are seen a single time; around 15% belongs to the top ten. This CDR3 is built from 16 residues. The germline V gene has CDR1 LGHDT and CDR2 YNNKEL (reference sequence). V lost 1 base, J lost 4 bases, and 3 bases stayed unmatched. Points on this clonotype: The antigen remains unidentified.

Sequences were obtained from blood. This chain joins TRBV3-1 and TRBJ2-1, with 11 bases that match TRBD2. The receptor comes from a man younger than 45 in good health. The CDR3 loop reads CASSQVAGGIYNEQFF. The CDR3, as DNA: TGTGCCAGCAGCCAAGTAGCGGGGGGGATTTACAATGAGCAGTTCTTC.